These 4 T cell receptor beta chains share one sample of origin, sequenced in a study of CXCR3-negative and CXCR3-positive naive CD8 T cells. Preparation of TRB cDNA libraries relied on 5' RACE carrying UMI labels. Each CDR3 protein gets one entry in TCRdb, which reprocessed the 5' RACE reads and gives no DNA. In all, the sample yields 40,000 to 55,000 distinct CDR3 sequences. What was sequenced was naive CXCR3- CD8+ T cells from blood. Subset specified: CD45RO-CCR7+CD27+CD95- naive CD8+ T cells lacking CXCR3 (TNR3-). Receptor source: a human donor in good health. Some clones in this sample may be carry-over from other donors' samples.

CDR3 in amino acids: CASSLALTDTQYF. The chain carries TRBV7-2 and TRBJ2-3. CDR1 SGHTA and CDR2 FQGNSA come from the germline V gene. CDR3 size: 13 residues.

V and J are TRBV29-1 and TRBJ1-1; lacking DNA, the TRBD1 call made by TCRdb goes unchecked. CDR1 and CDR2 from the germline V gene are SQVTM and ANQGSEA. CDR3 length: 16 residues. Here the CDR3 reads CSASPGTGAEDTEAFF.

Here the CDR3 reads CASSASGLRSNNEQFF. The chain uses TRBV7-6 and TRBJ2-1; TCRdb returns TRBD2, unconfirmable since there is no DNA. The CDR3 runs to 16 residues. Germline lookup yields CDR1 SGHVS and CDR2 FNYEAQ. The complete variable domain, with remaining parts taken from reference TRBV7-6 and TRBJ2-1, reads GAGVSQSPRYKVTKRGQDVALRCDPISGHVSLYWYRQALGQGPEFLTYFNYEAQQDKSGLPNDRFSAERPEGSISTLTIQRTEQRDSAMYRCASSASGLRSNNEQFFGPGTRLTVL.

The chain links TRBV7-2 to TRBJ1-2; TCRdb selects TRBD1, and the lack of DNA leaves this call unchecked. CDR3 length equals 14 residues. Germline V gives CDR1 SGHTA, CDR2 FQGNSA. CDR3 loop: CASSIRQGAYGYTF.